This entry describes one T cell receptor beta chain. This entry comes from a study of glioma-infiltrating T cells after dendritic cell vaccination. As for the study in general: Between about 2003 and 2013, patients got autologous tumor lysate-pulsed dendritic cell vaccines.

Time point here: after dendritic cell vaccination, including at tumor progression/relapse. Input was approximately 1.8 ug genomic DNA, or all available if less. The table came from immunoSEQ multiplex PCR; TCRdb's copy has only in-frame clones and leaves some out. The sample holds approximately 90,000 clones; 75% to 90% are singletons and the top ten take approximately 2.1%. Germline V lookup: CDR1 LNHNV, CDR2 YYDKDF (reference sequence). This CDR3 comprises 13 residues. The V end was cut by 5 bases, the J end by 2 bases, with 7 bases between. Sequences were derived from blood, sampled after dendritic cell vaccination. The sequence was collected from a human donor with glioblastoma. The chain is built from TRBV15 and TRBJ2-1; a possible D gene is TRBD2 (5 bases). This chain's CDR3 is CATSSGTYNEQFF. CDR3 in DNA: TGTGCCACCAGCTCGGGGACCTACAATGAGCAGTTCTTC.